This T cell receptor beta chain was recovered during a study of CD8 T cells in ankylosing spondylitis. Findings and limits, study-wide: A motif in TCR beta, a set of roughly 8 highly homologous variants, appeared characteristic of ankylosing spondylitis blood. Significant enrichment of disease-linked clones was reported in matched ankylosing spondylitis synovial fluid.

In its sample, this clonotype was seen many times. Its antigen is undetermined. CDR3 length: 16 amino acids. V gave up 2 bases and J gave up 4 bases, with 19 bases separating them. Germline V lookup: CDR1 SGHRS, CDR2 YFSETQ. Quantitative barcoded 5'-RACE was used to prepare TCR beta libraries. TCRdb reprocessed the 5' RACE reads with MiXCR, giving one entry per CDR3 protein. The data show 500,000 or so distinct CDR3 sequences, approximately 5.3% seen once. Sequenced material: blood, either unsorted or a sorted T cell fraction (not recorded which). The TCR comes from a male donor with ankylosing spondylitis. The chain recombines TRBV5-1 with TRBJ2-7, with D possibly being TRBD1 (5 bases). The CDR3 coding sequence is TGCGCCAGCAGCTTTTCCAACCGTAAGGGGTCATACGAGCAGTACTTC. This translates into CASSFSNRKGSYEQYF.